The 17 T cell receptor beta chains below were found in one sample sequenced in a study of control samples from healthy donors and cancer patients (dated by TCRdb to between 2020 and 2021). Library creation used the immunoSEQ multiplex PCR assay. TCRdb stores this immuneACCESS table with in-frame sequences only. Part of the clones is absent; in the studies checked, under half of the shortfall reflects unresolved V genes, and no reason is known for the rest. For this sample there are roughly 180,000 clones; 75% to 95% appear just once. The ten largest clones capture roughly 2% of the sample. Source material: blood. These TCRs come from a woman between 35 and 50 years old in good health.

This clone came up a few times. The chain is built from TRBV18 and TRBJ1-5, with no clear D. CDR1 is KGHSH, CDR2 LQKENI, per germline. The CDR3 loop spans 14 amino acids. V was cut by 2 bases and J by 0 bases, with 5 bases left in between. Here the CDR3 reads CASSPGDSNQPQHF. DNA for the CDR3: TGTGCCAGCTCACCAGGGGATAGCAATCAGCCCCAGCATTTT. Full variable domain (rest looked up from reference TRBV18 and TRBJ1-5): NAGVMQNPRHLVRRRGQEARLRCSPMKGHSHVYWYRQLPEEGLKFMVYLQKENIIDESGMPKERFSAEFPKEGPSILRIQQVVRGDSAAYFCASSPGDSNQPQHFGDGTRLSIL.

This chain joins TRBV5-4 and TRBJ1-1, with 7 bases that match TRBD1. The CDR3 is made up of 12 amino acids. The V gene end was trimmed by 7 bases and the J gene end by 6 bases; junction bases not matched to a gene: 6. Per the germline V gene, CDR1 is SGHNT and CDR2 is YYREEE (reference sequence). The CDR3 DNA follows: TGTGCCAGCGGACAGGTGGGCTCTGAAGCTTTCTTT. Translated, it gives CASGQVGSEAFF. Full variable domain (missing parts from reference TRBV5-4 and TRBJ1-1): ETGVTQSPTHLIKTRGQQVTLRCSSQSGHNTVSWYQQALGQGPQFIFQYYREEENGRGNFPPRFSGLQFPNYSSELNVNALELDDSALYLCASGQVGSEAFFGQGTRLTVV.

In DNA, the CDR3 is TGTGCCAGCAGCTTAGGACAGGGGGTCACTGAAGCTTTCTTT. Residues: CASSLGQGVTEAFF. The genes are TRBV5-6 and TRBJ1-1, with 10 bases matching TRBD1. The CDR3 loop spans 14 amino acids. Germline values: CDR1 SGHDT, CDR2 YYEEEE. V shed 2 bases and J 4 bases; nucleotides not matched to a gene: 2.

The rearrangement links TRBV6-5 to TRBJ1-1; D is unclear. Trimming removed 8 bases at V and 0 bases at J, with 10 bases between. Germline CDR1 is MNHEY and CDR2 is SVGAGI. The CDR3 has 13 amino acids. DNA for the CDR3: TGTGCCAGCGAGTTTACGATGAACACTGAAGCTTTCTTT. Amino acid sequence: CASEFTMNTEAFF.

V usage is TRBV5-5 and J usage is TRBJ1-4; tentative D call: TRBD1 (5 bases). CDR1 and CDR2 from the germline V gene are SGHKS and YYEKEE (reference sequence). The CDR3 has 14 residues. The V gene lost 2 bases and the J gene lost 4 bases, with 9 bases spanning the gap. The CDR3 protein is CASSLQEINEKLFF. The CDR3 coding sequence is TGTGCCAGCAGCTTACAGGAGATTAATGAAAAACTGTTTTTT.

CDR3 sequence (DNA): TGTGCCAGCAGCCAAGCCCCTCATGGGGGCGCTGGCACAGATACGCAGTATTTT. It is translated as CASSQAPHGGAGTDTQYF. The chain couples TRBV4-2 to TRBJ2-3, with a tentative D call TRBD1 (6 bases). CDR1 and CDR2 (germline): LGHNA, YNFKEQ. V lost 1 base and J 1 base, leaving 18 bases between the germline ends. The CDR3 consists of 18 residues.

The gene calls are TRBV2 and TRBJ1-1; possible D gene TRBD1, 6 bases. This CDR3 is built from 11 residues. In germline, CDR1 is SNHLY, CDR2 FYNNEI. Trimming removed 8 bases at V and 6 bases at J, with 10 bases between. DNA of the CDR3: TGTGCCAGCTTACAGGGTCCTGAAGCTTTCTTT. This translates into CASLQGPEAFF.

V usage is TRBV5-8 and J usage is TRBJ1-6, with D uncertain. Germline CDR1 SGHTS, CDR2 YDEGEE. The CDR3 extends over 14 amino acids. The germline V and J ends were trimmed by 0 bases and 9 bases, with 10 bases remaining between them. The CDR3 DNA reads TGTGCCAGCAGCTTGGTCGACTTTGGTTCACCCCTCCACTTT. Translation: CASSLVDFGSPLHF.

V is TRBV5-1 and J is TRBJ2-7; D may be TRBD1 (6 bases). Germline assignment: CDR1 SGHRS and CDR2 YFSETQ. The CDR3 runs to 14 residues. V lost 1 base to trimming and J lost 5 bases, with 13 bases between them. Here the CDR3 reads CASSLTGSSHEQYF. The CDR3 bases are TGCGCCAGCAGCTTGACAGGGTCGTCCCACGAGCAGTACTTC.

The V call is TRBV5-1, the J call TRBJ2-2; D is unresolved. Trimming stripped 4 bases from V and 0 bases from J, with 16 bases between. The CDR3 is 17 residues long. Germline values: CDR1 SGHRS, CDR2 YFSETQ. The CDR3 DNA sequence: TGCGCCAGCAGCCTTTGGATGGGCAAGCCGAACACCGGGGAGCTGTTTTTT. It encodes CASSLWMGKPNTGELFF.

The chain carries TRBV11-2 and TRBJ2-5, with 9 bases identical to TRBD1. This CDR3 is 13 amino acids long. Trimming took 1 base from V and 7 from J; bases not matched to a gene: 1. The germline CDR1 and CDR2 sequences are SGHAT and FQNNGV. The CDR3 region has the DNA TGTGCCAGCAGCTTAGGGGGACAGGGGACCCAGTACTTC. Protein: CASSLGGQGTQYF.

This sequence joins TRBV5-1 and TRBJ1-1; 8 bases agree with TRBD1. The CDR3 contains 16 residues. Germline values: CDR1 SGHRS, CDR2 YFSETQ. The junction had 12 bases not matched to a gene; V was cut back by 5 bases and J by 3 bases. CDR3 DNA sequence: TGCGCCAGCAGTGTGGCAGGGGGCGCATTTGACACTGAAGCTTTCTTT. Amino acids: CASSVAGGAFDTEAFF.

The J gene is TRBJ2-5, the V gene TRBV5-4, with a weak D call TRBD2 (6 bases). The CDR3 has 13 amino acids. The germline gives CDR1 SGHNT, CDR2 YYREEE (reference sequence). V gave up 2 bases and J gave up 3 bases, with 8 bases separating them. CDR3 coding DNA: TGTGCCAGCAGCTTAACGGGGGAAGAGACCCAGTACTTC. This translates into CASSLTGEETQYF.

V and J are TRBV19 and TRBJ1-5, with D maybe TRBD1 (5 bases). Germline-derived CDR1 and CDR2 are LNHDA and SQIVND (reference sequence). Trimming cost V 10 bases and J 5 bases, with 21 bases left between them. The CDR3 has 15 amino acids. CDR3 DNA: TGTGCCACACATAATAAGGACACCCCTCATCAGCCCCAGCATTTT. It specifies CATHNKDTPHQPQHF.

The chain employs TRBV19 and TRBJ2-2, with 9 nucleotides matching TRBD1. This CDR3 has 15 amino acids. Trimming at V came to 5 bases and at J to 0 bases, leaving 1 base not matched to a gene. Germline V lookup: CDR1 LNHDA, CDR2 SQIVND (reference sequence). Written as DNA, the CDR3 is TGTGCCAGTAGTTGGGACAGGGCGAACACCGGGGAGCTGTTTTTT. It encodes CASSWDRANTGELFF.

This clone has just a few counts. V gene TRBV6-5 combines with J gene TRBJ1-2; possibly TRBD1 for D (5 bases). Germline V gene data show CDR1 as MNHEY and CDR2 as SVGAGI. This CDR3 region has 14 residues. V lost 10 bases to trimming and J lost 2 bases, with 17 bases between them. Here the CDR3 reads CATQNAGGNYGYTF. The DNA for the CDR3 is TGTGCCACCCAAAATGCCGGGGGAAACTATGGCTACACCTTC.

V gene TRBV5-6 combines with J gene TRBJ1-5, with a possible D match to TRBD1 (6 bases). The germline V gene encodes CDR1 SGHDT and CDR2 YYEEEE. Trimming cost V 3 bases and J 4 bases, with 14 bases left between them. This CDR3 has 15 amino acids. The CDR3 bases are TGTGCCAGCAGCTCACGGTGGCAGGGGAATCAGCCCCAGCATTTT. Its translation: CASSSRWQGNQPQHF.